These 8 T cell receptor beta chains share one sample of origin, sequenced in a study of post-analysis software for immune sequencing data. Study-wide findings and caveats: Relative to controls, patients had 4 or 5 TRBV segments at higher frequency, with TRBV5-6, TRBV5-1 and TRBV20-1 among these.

No cognate antigen is known for these TCRs. TCR beta cDNA libraries had unique molecular identifiers. TCRdb fed the PCR reads into MiXCR, producing one record per CDR3 protein. The top ten clones hold about 11% of a sample with about 680,000 distinct CDR3 sequences, approximately 59% of them seen once. Input material: blood. The source is a girl aged 2 to 9 with multiple sclerosis.

The chain carries TRBV5-5 and TRBJ1-2; D is ambiguous. V dropped 4 bases and J dropped 9 bases, with 13 bases sitting between them. The CDR3 has 12 amino acids. Germline V lookup: CDR1 SGHKS, CDR2 YYEKEE (reference sequence). The CDR3 sequence: CASSPGEYRYTF. The CDR3 nucleotides are TGTGCCAGCAGCCCCGGGGAATATCGCTACACCTTC.

The chain joins TRBV6-5 to TRBJ1-1; no definite D call. CDR3 size: 11 residues. CDR1 and CDR2 from the germline V gene are MNHEY and SVGAGI. V was cut by 5 bases and J by 8 bases, with 9 bases left in between. In nucleotides, the CDR3 is TGTGCCAGCAGTGGCCCCCCCGAAGCTTTCTTT. This translates into CASSGPPEAFF.

The chain uses TRBV10-3 and TRBJ2-4, with TRBD1 matching 7 bases. Looked up from germline, CDR1 is ENHRY and CDR2 is SYGVKD. The CDR3 is 14 residues long. Losses at the gene ends were 2 bases for V and 8 bases for J; bases not matched to a gene: 6. CDR3 nucleotides: TGTGCCATCAGTGAGGCACAGGGGATTGACATTCAGTACTTC. It is translated as CAISEAQGIDIQYF.

This clonotype has more than one count but fewer than ten. The gene calls are TRBV12-3 or TRBV12-4 and TRBJ2-1; 12 bases match TRBD2. The junction had 11 bases not matched to a gene; V was cut back by 5 bases and J by 9 bases. The CDR3 runs to 16 residues. Written as DNA, the CDR3 is TGTGCCAGCAGTGAAGCCGGGACTAGCGGGCTGGGTGAGCAGTTCTTC. It translates to CASSEAGTSGLGEQFF.

This clonotype turned up a few times. The chain combines TRBV29-1 with TRBJ2-7, with a possible D match to TRBD2 (5 bases). CDR3 length: 13 residues. Trimming stripped 4 bases from V and 0 bases from J, with 10 bases between. Germline loops: CDR1 SQVTM, CDR2 ANQGSEA. This CDR3 reads CSVARVVSYEQYF. The DNA for the CDR3 is TGCAGCGTTGCGAGGGTCGTCTCCTACGAGCAGTACTTC.

This clonotype was counted only a few times. V is TRBV20-1 and J is TRBJ2-3, with 8 bases fitting TRBD2. The CDR3 covers 15 residues. Germline V gene data show CDR1 as DFQATT and CDR2 as SNEGSKA (reference sequence). J lost 2 bases, V lost 0 bases, and 4 bases had no gene match. The CDR3 DNA is TGCAGTGCTAGAGACGCGACTAGCGTCACAGATACGCAGTATTTT. Its protein is CSARDATSVTDTQYF.

As regards this clonotype: Mismatch with germline at one junction end may stem from a read error. The chain has TRBV7-2 and TRBJ2-5; no clear D. The J call could be wrong; TRBJ2-7 is a better fit for the DNA end. The germline V gene has CDR1 SGHTA and CDR2 FQGNSA. This CDR3 has 13 amino acids. The chain's CDR3 is CAGSSWAEAEQYF. The CDR3 DNA reads TGTGCCGGCAGCTCCTGGGCTGAGGCCGAGCAGTACTTC.

The chain uses TRBV6-2 or TRBV6-3 and TRBJ1-1; the D is unclear. V was clipped by 0 bases and J by 1 base, with 9 bases between them. Germline V gives CDR1 MNHEY, CDR2 SVGEGT. The CDR3 is made up of 15 amino acids. DNA of the CDR3: TGTGCCAGCAGTTACTCCCTGAGGGCGAACACTGAAGCTTTCTTT. As protein: CASSYSLRANTEAFF.